This T cell receptor beta chain was observed in a study of T-cell memory formation after mild COVID-19. This CDR3 is built from 14 residues. Germline CDR1 is MNHEY and CDR2 is SVGAGI. The J segment lost 6 bases and the V segment lost 6 bases, leaving 7 bases of the junction unmatched. This clonotype was observed a few times. Via MiXCR, TCRdb re-called the 5' RACE reads, giving one row per CDR3 protein. Of some 410,000 distinct CDR3 sequences in the sample, 20% to 25% were seen once. This sequence was found in an adult woman who had mild COVID-19 (a few samples of this study predate the infection). Cell type and time point are not known. J is TRBJ1-2 and V is TRBV6-5; 10 positions match TRBD1. The sample comprised PBMCs or a T cell subset sorted from them (not recorded which). CDR3 protein: CASRPGQGFHGYTF. The CDR3 nucleotides are TGTGCCAGCAGACCGGGACAGGGGTTTCATGGCTACACCTTC.